One sample yielded the 32 T cell receptor beta chains listed below, sequenced in a study of PD-L1 blockade in urothelial cancer. Measured with immunoSEQ multiplex PCR; TCRdb has only the in-frame clones, and not every one. The top ten hold about 6% of the sample, which has 50,000 or so clones, under 90% seen once. The sequences come from PBMCs, collected around atezolizumab (anti-PD-L1) treatment. Receptors were obtained from a man between 40 and 49 years old with urothelial cancer.

The chain carries TRBV7-6 and TRBJ2-7; 10 bases align to TRBD1. CDR3 length: 18 amino acids. The germline gives CDR1 SGHVS, CDR2 FNYEAQ. Unmatched junction bases numbered 11, after V lost 0 bases and J lost 3 bases. CDR3 region: CASSLAGQGGIADYEQYF. In nucleotides, the CDR3 is TGTGCCAGCAGCTTAGCTGGACAGGGGGGCATAGCGGACTACGAGCAGTACTTC.

CDR3 nucleotides: TGTGCCAGCAGCTCCCGGGACAGCCACTACGAGCAGTACTTC. It specifies CASSSRDSHYEQYF. The chain links TRBV11-2 to TRBJ2-7; 7 bases line up with TRBD1. V lost 4 bases and J lost 3; bases outside the gene matches: 6. The CDR3 runs to 14 residues. Germline V gene lookup returns CDR1 SGHAT and CDR2 FQNNGV.

V is TRBV6-6 and J is TRBJ2-2; D is possibly TRBD1 (6 bases). This CDR3 region has 16 residues. In germline, CDR1 is MNHNY, CDR2 SVGAGI (reference sequence). V shed 6 bases and J shed 0 bases, with 14 bases lying between them. The CDR3 loop is CASSPTGSANTGELFF. The CDR3 DNA reads TGTGCCAGCAGCCCGACAGGTTCGGCGAACACCGGGGAGCTGTTTTTT.

The J gene is TRBJ1-1, the V gene TRBV30; TRBD1 might be the D (6 bases). Germline CDR1 and CDR2: GTSNPN and SVGIG (reference sequence). The CDR3 runs to 14 residues. The V gene lost 7 bases and the J gene lost 6 bases, with 21 bases spanning the gap. The CDR3 loop is CAFSNGQRGAEAFF. In nucleotides, the CDR3 is TGTGCCTTCTCCAACGGACAGCGTGGGGCTGAAGCTTTCTTT.

This chain links TRBV7-2 with TRBJ1-1; no clear D. Trimming stripped 5 bases from V and 1 base from J, with 8 bases between. The CDR3 is 13 residues long. Germline CDR1 reads SGHTA; CDR2 reads FQGNSA. The CDR3 protein is CASSLGQNTEAFF. CDR3 coding DNA: TGTGCCAGCAGCCTAGGGCAGAACACTGAAGCTTTCTTT.

The chain couples TRBV18 to TRBJ2-3; 10 bases map to TRBD1. Germline V lookup: CDR1 KGHSH, CDR2 LQKENI. V shed 4 bases, J shed 2 bases, and the junction held 6 bases outside the gene matches. The CDR3 totals 16 residues. The CDR3 region is CASSLGQGTNTDTQYF. The CDR3 DNA sequence: TGTGCCAGCTCACTGGGACAGGGGACGAACACAGATACGCAGTATTTT.

The J gene is TRBJ2-7, the V gene TRBV28; D perhaps matches TRBD1 (6 bases). CDR1 and CDR2 from the germline V gene are MDHEN and SYDVKM. Between the trimmed V and J ends, which lost 3 bases and 5 bases, there was a span of 14 bases. This CDR3 comprises 14 residues. The chain's CDR3 is CASSFPQRGNEQYF. In DNA form, the CDR3 reads TGTGCCAGCAGTTTCCCACAGAGGGGGAACGAGCAGTACTTC.

The J gene is TRBJ2-7, the V gene TRBV9; TRBD1 is a possible D gene (5 bases). Germline lookup yields CDR1 SGDLS and CDR2 YYNGEE. Trimming took off 0 bases at V and 6 bases at J, with 13 bases between the two ends. The CDR3 loop spans 14 amino acids. The CDR3 protein is CASSVGPRVGEQYF. CDR3 DNA sequence: TGTGCCAGCAGCGTAGGTCCCAGGGTTGGCGAGCAGTACTTC. The whole variable domain, remainder taken from reference TRBV9 and TRBJ2-7, is DSGVTQTPKHLITATGQRVTLRCSPRSGDLSVYWYQQSLDQGLQFLIQYYNGEERAKGNILERFSAQQFPDLHSELNLSSLELGDSALYFCASSVGPRVGEQYFGPGTRLTVT.

This chain joins TRBV7-2 and TRBJ1-2; 8 bases are shared with TRBD1. V trimming: 3 bases; J trimming: 7 bases; junction bases outside the gene matches: 4. Germline V gene lookup returns CDR1 SGHTA and CDR2 FQGNSA. The CDR3 loop spans 13 amino acids. The CDR3 DNA sequence: TGTGCCAGCAGCTTGAGGGACAGGTCTGGCTACACCTTC. This sequence encodes CASSLRDRSGYTF.

The chain carries TRBV19 and TRBJ2-2, with TRBD1 matching over 8 bases. CDR1 LNHDA and CDR2 SQIVND come from the germline V gene (reference sequence). J was trimmed by 2 bases and V by 7 bases; bases with no gene match: 6. The CDR3 spans 15 residues. In DNA form, the CDR3 reads TGTGCCAGTACCCGAGGACAGGGCAACACCGGGGAGCTGTTTTTT. It encodes CASTRGQGNTGELFF.

In its sample, this clone was seen a few times. The chain is built from TRBV7-6 and TRBJ2-7, with 11 bases aligning to TRBD1. This CDR3 contains 15 residues. The ends lost 3 bases at V and 2 bases at J; junction bases unmatched: 3. Germline V gene sequence: CDR1 SGHVS, CDR2 FNYEAQ. The chain's CDR3 is CASSFGQGATYEQYF. The CDR3 nucleotides are TGTGCCAGCAGCTTCGGACAGGGGGCGACCTACGAGCAGTACTTC.

V and J are TRBV4-1 and TRBJ1-1; weak D call: TRBD1 (5 bases). CDR1 is MGHRA, CDR2 YSYEKL, per germline. This CDR3 comprises 14 residues. Trimming shortened V by 4 bases and J by 8 bases, and 17 bases separated the two germline ends. The CDR3 DNA follows: TGCGCCAGCAGCCCTGGGGGGGAGTGGGGAGAAGCTTTCTTT. This gives the protein CASSPGGEWGEAFF.

DNA of the CDR3: TGTGCCAGCAGCCAGGAGACTAGCGGTGAGACCCAGTACTTC. It specifies CASSQETSGETQYF. The J gene is TRBJ2-5, the V gene TRBV4-2; 9 bases are shared with TRBD2. The CDR3 consists of 14 residues. V trimming: 3 bases; J trimming: 5 bases; junction bases outside the gene matches: 4. Germline V gene lookup returns CDR1 LGHNA and CDR2 YNFKEQ.

This chain connects TRBV30 to TRBJ2-1; the D gene is possibly TRBD2 (5 bases). The length of the CDR3 is 15 residues. The germline V gene encodes CDR1 GTSNPN and CDR2 SVGIG (reference sequence). V shed 5 bases and J shed 4 bases, with 18 bases lying between them. This CDR3 is CAWSGSSLGYNEQFF. The CDR3 coding sequence is TGTGCCTGGTCGGGGTCCTCCCTTGGTTACAATGAGCAGTTCTTC.

This clone was picked up one time. Written as DNA, the CDR3 is TGTGCCAGCAGTAAGACACAGGGGGCGATGGAGACCCAGTACTTC. Amino acids: CASSKTQGAMETQYF. This rearrangement joins TRBV6-6 to TRBJ2-5; TRBD1 agrees at 9 bases. Germline V gene lookup returns CDR1 MNHNY and CDR2 SVGAGI (reference sequence). This CDR3 region has 15 residues. After removal of 5 bases from V and 5 bases from J, the junction contained 9 bases not matched to a gene.

The chain is built from TRBV4-1 and TRBJ2-1, with 15 bases identical to TRBD2. This CDR3 has 17 amino acids. Germline V gene sequence: CDR1 MGHRA, CDR2 YSYEKL. Trimming took 2 bases from V and 6 from J; bases not matched to a gene: 5. CDR3 nucleotide sequence: TGCGCCAGCAGCCAACCTCGGACTAGCGGGGGGGGCAATGAGCAGTTCTTC. It is translated as CASSQPRTSGGGNEQFF.

V and J are TRBV27 and TRBJ1-1; D is perhaps TRBD1 (5 bases). The CDR3 is 16 amino acids. V was pared by 3 bases and J by 6 bases, with 20 bases between. The germline CDR1 and CDR2 sequences are MNHEY and SMNVEV (reference sequence). The CDR3 here is CASSLTAGGEGPEAFF. The CDR3 nucleotides are TGTGCCAGCAGTTTGACCGCCGGGGGAGAAGGCCCTGAAGCTTTCTTT.

The chain uses TRBV5-5 and TRBJ1-3; TRBD1 is a possible D gene (6 bases). The CDR3 is 14 amino acids. V was clipped by 0 bases and J by 6 bases, with 10 bases between them. From germline, CDR1 is SGHKS and CDR2 YYEKEE (reference sequence). In DNA form, the CDR3 reads TGTGCCAGCAGCTTGGACAGGGATACAAACACCATATATTTT. Translated, it gives CASSLDRDTNTIYF.

The CDR3 DNA reads as TGCGCCACCAGGACTGTGAGCTCCTACAATGAGCAGTTCTTC. Amino acid sequence: CATRTVSSYNEQFF. This chain uses TRBV10-2 with TRBJ2-1, with D perhaps matching TRBD2 (5 bases). V was pared by 10 bases and J by 0 bases, with 13 bases between. Germline V gene lookup returns CDR1 WSHSY and CDR2 SAAADI. CDR3 length: 14 amino acids.

The chain combines TRBV19 with TRBJ2-7, with TRBD2 matching over 9 bases. Germline loops: CDR1 LNHDA, CDR2 SQIVND (reference sequence). J was trimmed by 9 bases and V by 0 bases; bases with no gene match: 6. This CDR3 is 14 amino acids long. DNA for the CDR3: TGTGCCAGTAGTATAGACGGGACTAGCAGCGGGCAGTACTTC. Residues: CASSIDGTSSGQYF.

The V call is TRBV7-9, the J call TRBJ2-3, with 8 bases lining up with TRBD2. From germline, CDR1 is SEHNR and CDR2 FQNEAQ (reference sequence). V lost 1 base, J lost 4 bases, and 7 bases stayed unmatched. This CDR3 has 16 amino acids. CDR3 amino acids: CASSLGLSGRPDTQYF. CDR3 coding DNA: TGTGCCAGCAGCTTAGGCTTGAGCGGGAGACCAGATACGCAGTATTTT.

The sample holds a few counts of this clone. The chain recombines TRBV29-1 with TRBJ1-1; weak D call: TRBD1 (5 bases). CDR1 is SQVTM, CDR2 ANQGSEA, per germline. This CDR3 contains 13 residues. V was clipped by 5 bases and J by 0 bases, with 10 bases between them. CDR3: CSVRKGMNTEAFF. Written as DNA, the CDR3 is TGCAGCGTTCGAAAGGGGATGAACACTGAAGCTTTCTTT.

This rearrangement joins TRBV4-1 to TRBJ2-5; 7 bases fit TRBD1. J was trimmed by 5 bases and V by 3 bases; bases with no gene match: 6. This CDR3 is 14 amino acids long. Germline CDR1 and CDR2: MGHRA and YSYEKL. In nucleotides, the CDR3 is TGCGCCAGCAGCCAGGAAAGGGGGCTGGAGACCCAGTACTTC. Its translation is CASSQERGLETQYF.

This chain connects TRBV2 to TRBJ2-7; 10 positions agree with TRBD2. This CDR3 is 15 amino acids long. The germline gives CDR1 SNHLY, CDR2 FYNNEI. V shed 9 bases, J shed 0 bases, and the junction held 8 bases outside the gene matches. The CDR3 bases are TGTGCCAGGCGGAGGACTAGCGGAAGCTCCTACGAGCAGTACTTC. This translates into CARRRTSGSSYEQYF.

The chain couples TRBV7-9 to TRBJ2-7; D is uncertain. This CDR3 contains 13 residues. V gave up 1 base and J gave up 1 base, with 5 bases separating them. CDR1 SEHNR and CDR2 FQNEAQ come from the germline V gene (reference sequence). The CDR3: CASSLGLSYEQYF. The DNA for the CDR3 is TGTGCCAGCAGCTTAGGTCTGTCCTACGAGCAGTACTTC. The full variable domain, its missing parts supplied by reference TRBV7-9 and TRBJ2-7, is DTGVSQNPRHKITKRGQNVTFRCDPISEHNRLYWYRQTLGQGPEFLTYFQNEAQLEKSRLLSDRFSAERPKGSFSTLEIQRTEQGDSAMYLCASSLGLSYEQYFGPGTRLTVT.

The rearrangement joins TRBV9 to TRBJ1-1; no clear D gene. This CDR3 spans 14 amino acids. Trimming removed 3 bases at V and 8 bases at J, with 17 bases between. CDR1 is SGDLS, CDR2 YYNGEE, per germline. DNA of the CDR3: TGTGCCAGCAGCGACTACGACGGGGAGAGAGAAGCTTTCTTT. Translating gives CASSDYDGEREAFF.

In this sample, this clone turned up a few times. The chain joins TRBV7-2 to TRBJ2-7; TRBD1 aligns across 9 bases. CDR1 and CDR2 from the germline V gene are SGHTA and FQGNSA. The J segment lost 6 bases and the V segment lost 0 bases, leaving 3 bases of the junction unmatched. The CDR3 is made up of 14 amino acids. The CDR3 spells CASSLADRGAEQYF. CDR3 in DNA: TGTGCCAGCAGCTTAGCCGACAGGGGGGCCGAGCAGTACTTC.

The genes are TRBV7-2 and TRBJ1-5; D is uncertain. CDR1 and CDR2 (germline): SGHTA, FQGNSA. The V end lost 1 base, the J end lost 11 bases, and 9 bases lay between the germline ends. The CDR3 totals 12 residues. As DNA, the CDR3 is TGTGCCAGCAGCTTAGGAGGAGAGGCCCAGCATTTT. Translating gives CASSLGGEAQHF.

The rearrangement joins TRBV11-1 to TRBJ1-1, with 10 bases fitting TRBD1. This CDR3 is built from 16 residues. V shed 1 base, J shed 0 bases, and the junction held 2 bases outside the gene matches. Per the germline V gene, CDR1 is SGHAT and CDR2 is FQDESV (reference sequence). The CDR3 DNA reads as TGTGCCAGCAGCTTAGGGGGACAGGGGATGAACACTGAAGCTTTCTTT. Translated: CASSLGGQGMNTEAFF.

The rearrangement joins TRBV18 to TRBJ1-2; 8 bases are shared with TRBD1. The CDR3 runs 14 residues. Per germline, CDR1 KGHSH and CDR2 LQKENI. The V gene end was trimmed by 3 bases and the J gene end by 4 bases; junction bases not matched to a gene: 4. The CDR3 loop is CASSPPGTGYGYTF. The CDR3 nucleotides read TGTGCCAGCTCACCGCCCGGGACAGGCTATGGCTACACCTTC.

V is TRBV2 and J is TRBJ2-1, with TRBD2 matching 11 bases. The CDR3 spans 15 residues. The germline CDR1 and CDR2 sequences are SNHLY and FYNNEI. J lost 9 bases, V lost 7 bases, and 11 bases had no gene match. CDR3 nucleotides: TGTGCCAGCACAGACAGGACTAGCGGGCCGAGTGAGCAGTTCTTC. Encoded protein: CASTDRTSGPSEQFF.

In its sample, this clone was seen a few times. V is TRBV11-3 and J is TRBJ2-1, with TRBD2 identical over 8 bases. The V segment lost 5 bases and the J segment 5 bases; nucleotides outside the gene matches: 8. Germline V gene sequence: CDR1 SGHNT, CDR2 YENEEA. The CDR3 sequence is 15 residues long. The CDR3 bases are TGTGCCAGCAGCGCATCTAGCGGGTGGCACAATGAGCAGTTCTTC. Residues: CASSASSGWHNEQFF.